These 29 T cell receptor beta chains originate from one sample sequenced in a study of cytomegalovirus exposure and HLA in healthy donors. The repertoire was sequenced with immunoSEQ multiplex PCR; TCRdb's copy has only in-frame clones and lacks some. The sample contains 60,000 or so clones, 85% to 95% of which appear only once. The sequencing input was PBMCs. The receptors here all came from a man aged 18 to 30 in good health and CMV-seronegative.

This clone has only one observation. In DNA form, the CDR3 reads TGTGCCAGCAGTGAATCGACTAGCGCTACGCAGTATTTT. This encodes CASSESTSATQYF. The V and J genes are TRBV6-1 and TRBJ2-3; 8 bases match TRBD2. V lost 2 bases to trimming and J lost 8 bases; unmatched junction nucleotides: 3. The CDR3 loop spans 13 amino acids. Germline V gene sequence: CDR1 MNHNS, CDR2 SASEGT.

The table lists this clone with a few counts. The chain uses TRBV6-1 and TRBJ1-2, with D perhaps TRBD1 (5 bases). Trimming cost V 6 bases and J 5 bases, with 13 bases left between them. The CDR3 loop spans 13 amino acids. Germline values: CDR1 MNHNS, CDR2 SASEGT. CDR3 amino acids: CASSETDVYGYTF. CDR3 bases: TGTGCCAGCAGCGAGACAGACGTATATGGCTACACCTTC.

The genes are TRBV4-3 and TRBJ2-6, with D unclear. The ends were cut back, 3 bases at V and 2 bases at J, with 11 bases in the middle. The CDR3 runs 16 residues. Germline CDR1 is LGHNA and CDR2 is YSLEER. CDR3 sequence reads: CASSQAHNTGANVLTF. In DNA form, the CDR3 reads TGCGCCAGCAGCCAGGCCCACAATACTGGGGCCAACGTCCTGACTTTC.

The rearrangement links TRBV7-3 to TRBJ1-1; possibly TRBD1 for D (5 bases). CDR1 and CDR2 from the germline V gene are SGHTA and FQGTGA. Trimming took 5 bases from V and 5 from J, leaving 21 bases between them. This CDR3 is 16 amino acids long. CDR3 nucleotide sequence: TGTGCCAGCAGCCACACCCCCCCGGGGGGGGGAACTGAAGCTTTCTTT. This encodes CASSHTPPGGGTEAFF.

The chain has TRBV4-1 and TRBJ1-4; D might be TRBD1 (6 bases). The CDR3 is made up of 13 amino acids. Trimming shortened V by 4 bases and J by 8 bases, and 11 bases separated the two germline ends. CDR1 is MGHRA, CDR2 YSYEKL, per germline. CDR3 sequence (DNA): TGCGCCAGCAGCCTCGGGACACGAGAAAAACTGTTTTTT. Its translation is CASSLGTREKLFF.

This clone occurred once. In DNA, the CDR3 is TGTGCCAGCTCACCACGGTTAACGGGGCCGGGACTAGCTAGGGGGAATGAGCAGTTCTTC. It is translated as CASSPRLTGPGLARGNEQFF. The genes are TRBV18 and TRBJ2-1; TRBD2 agrees at 9 bases. The V gene's germline CDR1 is KGHSH and CDR2 LQKENI. V shed 1 base and J 7 bases; nucleotides not matched to a gene: 20. The CDR3 is made up of 20 amino acids.

The V gene is TRBV6-5, the J gene TRBJ1-2; unclear D gene. CDR3 length equals 15 residues. Trimming shortened V by 6 bases and J by 3 bases, and 17 bases separated the two germline ends. Germline-derived CDR1 and CDR2 are MNHEY and SVGAGI. The CDR3 nucleotides are TGTGCCAGCAGCTCATCATTAGGAGGTGACTATGGCTACACCTTC. Its protein product is CASSSSLGGDYGYTF.

This chain links TRBV28 with TRBJ2-7; tentatively, D is TRBD1 (6 bases). The CDR3 extends over 14 amino acids. Germline CDR1 and CDR2: MDHEN and SYDVKM. V was pared by 6 bases and J by 6 bases, with 18 bases between. The DNA for the CDR3 is TGTGCCAGCAGCCATAGACAGGCTTCCCTCGAGCAGTACTTC. Residues: CASSHRQASLEQYF.

The chain carries TRBV19 and TRBJ1-1; 9 bases are a match to TRBD1. With V trimmed by 3 bases and J by 5 bases, 7 bases remained unmatched. Germline V gene lookup returns CDR1 LNHDA and CDR2 SQIVND (reference sequence). There are 15 residues in the CDR3. The CDR3 spells CASSMRDRDGTEAFF. DNA of the CDR3: TGTGCCAGTAGTATGCGGGACAGGGACGGAACTGAAGCTTTCTTT.

The rearrangement joins TRBV7-9 to TRBJ1-2; D remains ambiguous. The length of the CDR3 is 15 residues. Looked up from germline, CDR1 is SEHNR and CDR2 is FQNEAQ (reference sequence). V was clipped by 1 base and J by 4 bases, with 13 bases between them. CDR3 protein: CASSLESSPLYGYTF. The CDR3 DNA follows: TGTGCCAGCAGCTTAGAATCTAGCCCTCTCTATGGCTACACCTTC.

The rearrangement joins TRBV28 to TRBJ1-2; TRBD1 might be the D (6 bases). This CDR3 is 14 amino acids long. CDR1 is MDHEN and CDR2 is SYDVKM in the germline V gene. The V end lost 5 bases, the J end lost 4 bases, and 14 bases lay between the germline ends. DNA of the CDR3: TGTGCCAGCAGTCGGATAGGGGGGGCCTATGGCTACACCTTC. Protein product: CASSRIGGAYGYTF.

The J gene is TRBJ2-1, the V gene TRBV13; 8 positions match TRBD1. CDR1 and CDR2 from the germline V gene are PRHDT and FYEKMQ (reference sequence). Trimming took 0 bases from V and 5 from J; bases not matched to a gene: 3. The CDR3 has 15 residues. The CDR3 protein is CASSLGDRVHNEQFF. The CDR3 nucleotides read TGTGCCAGCAGCTTAGGGGACAGGGTACACAATGAGCAGTTCTTC.

This clone was detected only once. This chain links TRBV5-8 with TRBJ2-7; TRBD1 agrees at 8 bases. The CDR3 extends over 13 amino acids. The V gene's germline CDR1 is SGHTS and CDR2 YDEGEE. After removal of 4 bases from V and 6 bases from J, the junction contained 6 bases not matched to a gene. The CDR3 DNA reads TGTGCCAGCAGCCTGGGGACAGGACTCGAGCAGTACTTC. It encodes CASSLGTGLEQYF.

The chain couples TRBV30 to TRBJ1-3, with 7 positions matching TRBD1. The CDR3 contains 14 residues. J lost 1 base, V lost 5 bases, and 5 bases had no gene match. From germline, CDR1 is GTSNPN and CDR2 SVGIG (reference sequence). Here the CDR3 reads CAWGTGVSGNTIYF. The DNA for the CDR3 is TGTGCCTGGGGTACAGGGGTTTCTGGAAACACCATATATTTT.

This chain uses TRBV28 with TRBJ1-1; D may be TRBD1 (6 bases). Germline CDR1 is MDHEN and CDR2 is SYDVKM. V was trimmed by 8 bases and J by 1 base, leaving 14 bases between them. The CDR3 contains 14 residues. CDR3 coding DNA: TGTGCCAGCGGAATCCGGACAGAGAACACTGAAGCTTTCTTT. The encoded protein is CASGIRTENTEAFF.

The chain has TRBV12-5 and TRBJ1-1, with a possible D match to TRBD1 (6 bases). Per the germline V gene, CDR1 is LGHNT and CDR2 is FRNRAP. V lost 5 bases and J 2 bases, leaving 12 bases between the germline ends. This CDR3 has 14 residues. CDR3 sequence (DNA): TGTGCTAGTGGTCCCCAGGGGCTTAACACTGAAGCTTTCTTT. Its translation is CASGPQGLNTEAFF.

V gene TRBV6-5 combines with J gene TRBJ1-2; TRBD1 is a possible D gene (6 bases). This CDR3 is 15 amino acids long. V was cut by 2 bases and J by 4 bases, with 14 bases left in between. Looked up from germline, CDR1 is MNHEY and CDR2 is SVGAGI. The DNA for the CDR3 is TGTGCCAGCAGTTACGCTATAACAGGGATCTATGGCTACACCTTC. Protein product: CASSYAITGIYGYTF.

V is TRBV5-1 and J is TRBJ2-2; TRBD1 matches at 8 bases. With 4 bases clipped from V and 3 bases from J, the junction kept 5 bases outside the gene matches. There are 15 residues in the CDR3. The V gene's germline CDR1 is SGHRS and CDR2 YFSETQ. CDR3 in DNA: TGCGCCAGCAGCGCAGGGGGCGCGGACACCGGGGAGCTGTTTTTT. Protein sequence: CASSAGGADTGELFF.

V gene TRBV29-1 combines with J gene TRBJ1-1; D is ambiguous. Germline V gene lookup returns CDR1 SQVTM and CDR2 ANQGSEA. The CDR3 extends over 13 amino acids. V lost 2 bases to trimming and J lost 4 bases, with 11 bases between them. CDR3 in amino acids: CSVELSRGTEAFF. CDR3 sequence (DNA): TGCAGCGTTGAACTTTCCCGGGGCACTGAAGCTTTCTTT.

This sequence joins TRBV20-1 and TRBJ1-2; D call uncertain. In germline, CDR1 is DFQATT, CDR2 SNEGSKA (reference sequence). The CDR3 runs to 10 residues. The CDR3 is CVLKSYGYTF. CDR3 coding DNA: TGCGTACTTAAGTCCTATGGCTACACCTTC.

V gene TRBV6-1 combines with J gene TRBJ2-2; possibly TRBD2 for D (6 bases). The germline V gene has CDR1 MNHNS and CDR2 SASEGT. V lost 6 bases, J lost 5 bases, and 13 bases lay in between. The CDR3 runs 14 residues. CDR3 sequence (DNA): TGTGCCAGCAGGACCAAGAGCGGGACCGGGGAGCTGTTTTTT. Protein sequence: CASRTKSGTGELFF.

In the case of this clone: Other DNA variants within this sample encode the same CDR3. The chain has TRBV28 and TRBJ2-2; unclear D gene. V lost 7 bases and J 3 bases, leaving 6 bases between the germline ends. Germline V gives CDR1 MDHEN, CDR2 SYDVKM. The length of the CDR3 is 12 residues. CDR3 sequence: CASTRDTGELFF. The CDR3 coding sequence is TGTGCCAGCACCCGGGACACCGGGGAGCTGTTTTTT.

The chain is built from TRBV28 and TRBJ2-1; TRBD2 aligns across 8 bases. Germline V gives CDR1 MDHEN, CDR2 SYDVKM. The CDR3 runs 17 residues. V shed 1 base and J 8 bases; nucleotides not matched to a gene: 13. The DNA for the CDR3 is TGTGCCAGCAGTTTATTATCCTCCCAGCGGGAGTTATATGAGCAGTTCTTC. It encodes CASSLLSSQRELYEQFF.

The chain uses TRBV7-9 and TRBJ1-2, with D perhaps matching TRBD1 (5 bases). The CDR3 length is 16 residues. Germline assignment: CDR1 SEHNR and CDR2 FQNEAQ (reference sequence). The V and J ends lost 5 bases and 8 bases respectively, with 24 bases between them. The CDR3 DNA reads as TGTGCCAGCAGCCCACAATTCGGAGGGGCAGGAGAAGGCTACACCTTC. Its protein product is CASSPQFGGAGEGYTF.

V and J are TRBV28 and TRBJ1-1; 12 bases match TRBD1. Germline V gene lookup returns CDR1 MDHEN and CDR2 SYDVKM. This CDR3 has 15 residues. Losses at the gene ends were 6 bases for V and 4 bases for J; bases not matched to a gene: 6. Here the CDR3 reads CASRSGTGGPTEAFF. The CDR3 DNA reads as TGTGCCAGCAGGTCCGGGACAGGGGGCCCCACTGAAGCTTTCTTT. The complete variable domain, with remaining parts taken from reference TRBV28 and TRBJ1-1, reads DVKVTQSSRYLVKRTGEKVFLECVQDMDHENMFWYRQDPGLGLRLIYFSYDVKMKEKGDIPEGYSVSREKKERFSLILESASTNQTSMYLCASRSGTGGPTEAFFGQGTRLTVV.

The chain combines TRBV19 with TRBJ2-5; 10 nucleotides agree with TRBD2. The CDR3 is 14 amino acids. Per germline, CDR1 LNHDA and CDR2 SQIVND (reference sequence). The trim removed 7 bases at V and 0 bases at J, leaving 2 bases unmatched. As DNA, the CDR3 is TGTGCCAGTAAAACTAGCGGGAACCAAGAGACCCAGTACTTC. Protein: CASKTSGNQETQYF.

This chain links TRBV30 with TRBJ2-3, with a possible D match to TRBD2 (6 bases). The ends were cut back, 2 bases at V and 0 bases at J, with 12 bases in the middle. The CDR3 runs to 15 residues. Germline CDR1 reads GTSNPN; CDR2 reads SVGIG (reference sequence). CDR3: CAWSTLGGSTDTQYF. As DNA, the CDR3 is TGTGCCTGGAGTACACTCGGGGGAAGCACAGATACGCAGTATTTT.

V is TRBV28 and J is TRBJ1-2; the match to TRBD1 covers 10 bases. Germline assignment: CDR1 MDHEN and CDR2 SYDVKM. This CDR3 is 16 amino acids long. Trimming removed 6 bases from V and 4 bases from J; junction bases left unmatched: 11. Written as DNA, the CDR3 is TGTGCCAGCAGCAAGGGACAGGGGCCCTTCGGCTATGGCTACACCTTC. This encodes CASSKGQGPFGYGYTF.

The chain employs TRBV7-8 and TRBJ2-6; TRBD1 matches at 8 bases. With 2 bases clipped from V and 4 bases from J, the junction kept 10 bases outside the gene matches. CDR1 SGHVS and CDR2 FQNEAQ come from the germline V gene. The CDR3 consists of 18 residues. The CDR3 DNA sequence: TGTGCCAGCAGCTTAAGTGTGGGACAGGCTCCCGGGGCCAACGTCCTGACTTTC. This codes for CASSLSVGQAPGANVLTF.